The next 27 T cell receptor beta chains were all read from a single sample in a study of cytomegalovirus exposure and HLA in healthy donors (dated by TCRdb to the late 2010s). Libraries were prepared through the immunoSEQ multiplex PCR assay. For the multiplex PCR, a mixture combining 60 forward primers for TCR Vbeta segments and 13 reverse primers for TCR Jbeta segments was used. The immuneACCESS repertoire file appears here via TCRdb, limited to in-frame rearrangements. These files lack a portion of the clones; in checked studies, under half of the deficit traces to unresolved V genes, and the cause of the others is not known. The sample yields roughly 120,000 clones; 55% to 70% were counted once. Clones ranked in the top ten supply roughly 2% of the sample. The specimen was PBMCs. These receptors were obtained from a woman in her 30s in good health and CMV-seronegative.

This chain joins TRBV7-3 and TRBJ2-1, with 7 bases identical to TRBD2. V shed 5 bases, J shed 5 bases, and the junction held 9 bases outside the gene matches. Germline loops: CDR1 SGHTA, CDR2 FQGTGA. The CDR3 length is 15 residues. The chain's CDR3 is CASSRLAATNNEQFF. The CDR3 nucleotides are TGTGCCAGCAGCCGCCTAGCGGCGACGAACAATGAGCAGTTCTTC.

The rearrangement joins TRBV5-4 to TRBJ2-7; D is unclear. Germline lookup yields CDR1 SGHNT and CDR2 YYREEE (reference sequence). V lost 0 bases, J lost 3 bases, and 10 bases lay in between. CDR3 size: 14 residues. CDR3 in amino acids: CASSLDHSIYEQYF. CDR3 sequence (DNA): TGTGCCAGCAGCTTGGATCACAGTATCTACGAGCAGTACTTC. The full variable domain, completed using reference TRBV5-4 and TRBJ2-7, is ETGVTQSPTHLIKTRGQQVTLRCSSQSGHNTVSWYQQALGQGPQFIFQYYREEENGRGNFPPRFSGLQFPNYSSELNVNALELDDSALYLCASSLDHSIYEQYFGPGTRLTVT.

As DNA, the CDR3 is TGTGCCAGCTCTCTCGGAGGGCTAGCGGGAGCGGACGAGCAGTACTTC. It specifies CASSLGGLAGADEQYF. This sequence joins TRBV18 and TRBJ2-7; 10 positions agree with TRBD2. The length of the CDR3 is 16 residues. The J segment lost 5 bases and the V segment lost 6 bases, leaving 13 bases of the junction unmatched. In germline, CDR1 is KGHSH, CDR2 LQKENI.

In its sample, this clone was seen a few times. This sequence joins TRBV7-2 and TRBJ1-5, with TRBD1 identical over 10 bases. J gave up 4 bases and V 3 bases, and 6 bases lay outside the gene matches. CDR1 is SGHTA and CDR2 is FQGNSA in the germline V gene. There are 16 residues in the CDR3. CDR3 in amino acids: CASSLAGTGVNQPQHF. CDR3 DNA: TGTGCCAGCAGCTTGGCCGGGACAGGGGTGAATCAGCCCCAGCATTTT.

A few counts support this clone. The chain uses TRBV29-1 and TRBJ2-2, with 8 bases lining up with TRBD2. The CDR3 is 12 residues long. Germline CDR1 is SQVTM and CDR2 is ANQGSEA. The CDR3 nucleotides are TGCAGAGGGACTAGTCTACCCCGGGAGCTGTTTTTT. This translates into CRGTSLPRELFF.

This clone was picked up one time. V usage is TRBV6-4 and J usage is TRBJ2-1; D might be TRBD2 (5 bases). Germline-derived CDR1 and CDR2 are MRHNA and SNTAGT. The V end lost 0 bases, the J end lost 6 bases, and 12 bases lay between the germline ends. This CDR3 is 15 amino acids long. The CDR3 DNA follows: TGTGCCAGCAGTGACTCGGGAGACTCGGGCAATGAGCAGTTCTTC. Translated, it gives CASSDSGDSGNEQFF.

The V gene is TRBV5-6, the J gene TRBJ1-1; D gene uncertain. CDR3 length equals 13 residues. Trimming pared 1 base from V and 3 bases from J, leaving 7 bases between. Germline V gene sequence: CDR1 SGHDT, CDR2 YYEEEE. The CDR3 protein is CASSLRGYTEAFF. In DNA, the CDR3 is TGTGCCAGCAGCTTGCGCGGCTACACTGAAGCTTTCTTT.

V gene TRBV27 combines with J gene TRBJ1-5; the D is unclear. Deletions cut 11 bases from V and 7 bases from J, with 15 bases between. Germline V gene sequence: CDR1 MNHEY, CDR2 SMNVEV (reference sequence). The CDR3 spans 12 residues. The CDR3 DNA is TGTGCCTCTAGGACGGGAGGACAGCCCCAGCATTTT. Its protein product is CASRTGGQPQHF.

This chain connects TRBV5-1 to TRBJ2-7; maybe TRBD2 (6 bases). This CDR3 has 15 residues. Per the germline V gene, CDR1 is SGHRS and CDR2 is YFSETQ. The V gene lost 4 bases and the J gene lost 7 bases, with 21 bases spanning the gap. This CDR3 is CASSTGSGTLGEQYF. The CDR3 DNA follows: TGCGCCAGCAGCACCGGATCCGGGACTTTGGGGGAGCAGTACTTC.

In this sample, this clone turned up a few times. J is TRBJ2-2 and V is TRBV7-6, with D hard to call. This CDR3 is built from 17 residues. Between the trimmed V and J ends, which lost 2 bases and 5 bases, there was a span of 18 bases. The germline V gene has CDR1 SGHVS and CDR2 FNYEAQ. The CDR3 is CASSLSGFRDATGELFF. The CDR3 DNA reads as TGTGCCAGCAGCTTATCAGGCTTCCGCGATGCTACCGGGGAGCTGTTTTTT. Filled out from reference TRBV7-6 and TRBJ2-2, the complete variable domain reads GAGVSQSPRYKVTKRGQDVALRCDPISGHVSLYWYRQALGQGPEFLTYFNYEAQQDKSGLPNDRFSAERPEGSISTLTIQRTEQRDSAMYRCASSLSGFRDATGELFFGEGSRLTVL.

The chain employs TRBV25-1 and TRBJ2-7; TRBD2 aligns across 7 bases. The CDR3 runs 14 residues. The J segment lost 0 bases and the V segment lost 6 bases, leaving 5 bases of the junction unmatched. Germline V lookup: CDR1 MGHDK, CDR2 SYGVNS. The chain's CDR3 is CASRARGSSYEQYF. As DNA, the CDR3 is TGTGCCAGCAGGGCCCGCGGGAGCTCCTACGAGCAGTACTTC.

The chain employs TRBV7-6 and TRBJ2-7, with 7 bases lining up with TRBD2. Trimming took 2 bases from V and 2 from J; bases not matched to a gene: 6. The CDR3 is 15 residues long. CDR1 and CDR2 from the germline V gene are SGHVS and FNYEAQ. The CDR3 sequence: CASSLSSGGTYEQYF. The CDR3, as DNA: TGTGCCAGCAGCTTATCTAGCGGAGGGACCTACGAGCAGTACTTC.

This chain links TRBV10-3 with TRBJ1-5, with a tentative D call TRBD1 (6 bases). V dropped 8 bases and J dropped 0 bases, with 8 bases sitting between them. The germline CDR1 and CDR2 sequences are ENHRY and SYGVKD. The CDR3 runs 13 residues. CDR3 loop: CAIGQHSNQPQHF. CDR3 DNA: TGTGCCATCGGACAGCATAGCAATCAGCCCCAGCATTTT.

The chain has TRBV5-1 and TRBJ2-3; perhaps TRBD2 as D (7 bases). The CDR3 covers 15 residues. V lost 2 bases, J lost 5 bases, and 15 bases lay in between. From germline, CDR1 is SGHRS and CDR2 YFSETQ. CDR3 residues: CASSLTGGSQDTQYF. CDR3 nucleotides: TGCGCCAGCAGCTTAACGGGGGGCTCGCAAGATACGCAGTATTTT.

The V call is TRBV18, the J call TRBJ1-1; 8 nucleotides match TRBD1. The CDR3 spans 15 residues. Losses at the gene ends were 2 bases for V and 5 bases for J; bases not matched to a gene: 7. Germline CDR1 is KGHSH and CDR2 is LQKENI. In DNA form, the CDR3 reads TGTGCCAGCTCACCATCAGACAGGGGTCGAACTGAAGCTTTCTTT. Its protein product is CASSPSDRGRTEAFF.

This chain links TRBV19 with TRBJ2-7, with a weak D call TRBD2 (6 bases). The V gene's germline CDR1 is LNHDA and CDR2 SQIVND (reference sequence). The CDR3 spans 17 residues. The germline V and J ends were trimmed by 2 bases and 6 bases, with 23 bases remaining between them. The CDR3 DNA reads TGTGCCAGTAGTATAATCGCCGTTTGGCCGGGACTCTCCGAGCAGTACTTC. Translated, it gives CASSIIAVWPGLSEQYF.

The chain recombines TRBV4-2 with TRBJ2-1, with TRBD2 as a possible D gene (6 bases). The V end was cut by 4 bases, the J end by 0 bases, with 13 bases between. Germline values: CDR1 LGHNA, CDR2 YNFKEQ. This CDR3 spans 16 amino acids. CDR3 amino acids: CASSPEGLSSYNEQFF. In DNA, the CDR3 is TGTGCCAGCAGCCCGGAGGGACTGAGCTCCTACAATGAGCAGTTCTTC.

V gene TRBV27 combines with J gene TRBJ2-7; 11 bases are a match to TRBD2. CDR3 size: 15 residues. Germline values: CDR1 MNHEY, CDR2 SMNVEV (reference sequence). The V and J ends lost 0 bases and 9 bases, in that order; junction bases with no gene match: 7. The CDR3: CASSLSLAGEGVQYF. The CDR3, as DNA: TGTGCCAGCAGTTTATCACTAGCGGGAGAGGGGGTGCAGTACTTC.

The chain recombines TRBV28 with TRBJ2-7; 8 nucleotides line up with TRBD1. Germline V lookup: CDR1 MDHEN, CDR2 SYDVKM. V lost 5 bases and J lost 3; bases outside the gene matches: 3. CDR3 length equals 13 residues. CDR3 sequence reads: CASSPGQDYEQYF. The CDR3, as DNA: TGTGCCAGCAGTCCGGGACAGGACTACGAGCAGTACTTC. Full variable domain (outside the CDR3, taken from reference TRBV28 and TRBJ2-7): DVKVTQSSRYLVKRTGEKVFLECVQDMDHENMFWYRQDPGLGLRLIYFSYDVKMKEKGDIPEGYSVSREKKERFSLILESASTNQTSMYLCASSPGQDYEQYFGPGTRLTVT.

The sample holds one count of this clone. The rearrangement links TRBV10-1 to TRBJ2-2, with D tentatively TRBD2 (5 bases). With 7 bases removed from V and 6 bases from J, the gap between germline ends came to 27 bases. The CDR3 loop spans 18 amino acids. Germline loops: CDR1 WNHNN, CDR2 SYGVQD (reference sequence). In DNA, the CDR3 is TGCGCCAGCACCAGAAGTGAAGGCCCTACTAGTGGGGCCGGGGAGCTGTTTTTT. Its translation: CASTRSEGPTSGAGELFF.

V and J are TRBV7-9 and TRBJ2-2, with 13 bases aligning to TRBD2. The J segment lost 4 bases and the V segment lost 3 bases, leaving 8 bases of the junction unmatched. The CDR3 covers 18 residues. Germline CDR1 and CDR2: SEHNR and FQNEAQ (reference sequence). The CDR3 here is CASSLLLAGGPSTGELFF. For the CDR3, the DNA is TGTGCCAGCAGCTTGCTACTAGCGGGAGGGCCTAGCACCGGGGAGCTGTTTTTT.

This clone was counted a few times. CDR3 DNA sequence: TGTGCCAGCAGTACGACAGGCCTCTCCTCCTACGAGCAGTACTTC. Amino acid sequence: CASSTTGLSSYEQYF. The rearrangement uses TRBV28 and TRBJ2-7, with D possibly TRBD1 on 6 matching bases. Per the germline V gene, CDR1 is MDHEN and CDR2 is SYDVKM. This CDR3 has 15 residues. V was clipped by 5 bases and J by 0 bases, with 14 bases between them.

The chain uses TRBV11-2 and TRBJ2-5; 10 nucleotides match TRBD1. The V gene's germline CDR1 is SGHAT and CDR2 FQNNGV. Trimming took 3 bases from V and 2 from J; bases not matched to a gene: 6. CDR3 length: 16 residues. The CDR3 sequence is CASSFQRDRGQETQYF. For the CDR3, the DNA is TGTGCCAGCAGCTTTCAAAGGGACAGGGGACAAGAGACCCAGTACTTC.

The CDR3 DNA follows: TGTGCCAGCAGTCCCGGACTAGCGGGAGGAGGGGCAGATACGCAGTATTTT. This translates into CASSPGLAGGGADTQYF. The genes are TRBV2 and TRBJ2-3, with 14 bases aligning to TRBD2. This CDR3 has 17 amino acids. Germline V gene sequence: CDR1 SNHLY, CDR2 FYNNEI. Unmatched junction bases numbered 8, after V lost 5 bases and J lost 4 bases.

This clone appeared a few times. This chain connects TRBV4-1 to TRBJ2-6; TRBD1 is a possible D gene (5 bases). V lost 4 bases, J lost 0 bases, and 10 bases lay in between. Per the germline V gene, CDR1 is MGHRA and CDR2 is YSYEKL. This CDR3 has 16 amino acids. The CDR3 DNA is TGCGCCAGCAGCCTCCGACAGTTCTCTGGGGCCAACGTCCTGACTTTC. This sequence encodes CASSLRQFSGANVLTF.

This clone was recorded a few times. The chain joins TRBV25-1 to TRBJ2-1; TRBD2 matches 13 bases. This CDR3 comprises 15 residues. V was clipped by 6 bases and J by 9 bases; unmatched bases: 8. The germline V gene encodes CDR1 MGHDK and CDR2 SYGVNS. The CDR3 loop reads CASSTTSGRASEQFF. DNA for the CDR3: TGTGCCAGCAGCACCACTAGCGGGAGGGCCTCTGAGCAGTTCTTC.

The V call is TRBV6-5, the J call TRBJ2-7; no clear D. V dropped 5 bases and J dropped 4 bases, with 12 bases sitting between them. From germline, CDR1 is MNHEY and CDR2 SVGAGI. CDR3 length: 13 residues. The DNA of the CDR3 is TGTGCCAGCAGTGCTACCGACACATACGAGCAGTACTTC. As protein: CASSATDTYEQYF.